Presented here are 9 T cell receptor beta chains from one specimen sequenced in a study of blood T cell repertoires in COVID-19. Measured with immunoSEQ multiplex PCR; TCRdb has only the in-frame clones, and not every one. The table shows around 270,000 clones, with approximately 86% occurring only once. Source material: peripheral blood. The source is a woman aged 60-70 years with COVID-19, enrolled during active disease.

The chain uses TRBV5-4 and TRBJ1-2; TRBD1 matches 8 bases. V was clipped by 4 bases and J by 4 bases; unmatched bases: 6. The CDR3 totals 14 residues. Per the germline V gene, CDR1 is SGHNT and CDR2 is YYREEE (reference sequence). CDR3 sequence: CASSPETGAYGYTF. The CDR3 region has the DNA TGTGCCAGCAGCCCGGAGACAGGGGCCTATGGCTACACCTTC.

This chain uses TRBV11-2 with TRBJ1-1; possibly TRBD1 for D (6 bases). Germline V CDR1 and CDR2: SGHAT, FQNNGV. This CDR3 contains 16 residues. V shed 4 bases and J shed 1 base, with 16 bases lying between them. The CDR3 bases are TGTGCCAGCAGCTCCACCAACCACAGGGAGAACACTGAAGCTTTCTTT. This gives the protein CASSSTNHRENTEAFF.

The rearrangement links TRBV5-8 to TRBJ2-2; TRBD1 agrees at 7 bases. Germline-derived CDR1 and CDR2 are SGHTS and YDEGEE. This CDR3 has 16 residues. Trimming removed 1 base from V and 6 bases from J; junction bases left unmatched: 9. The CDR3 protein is CASSLLTGVYAGELFF. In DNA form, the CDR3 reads TGTGCCAGCAGCTTGTTAACAGGGGTTTACGCCGGGGAGCTGTTTTTT.

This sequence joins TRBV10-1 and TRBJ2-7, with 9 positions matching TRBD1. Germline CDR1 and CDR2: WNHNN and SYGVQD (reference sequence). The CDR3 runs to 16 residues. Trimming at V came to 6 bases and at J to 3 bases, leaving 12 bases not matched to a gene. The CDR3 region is CASSDQRTGVLYEQYF. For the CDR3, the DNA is TGCGCCAGCAGCGACCAGAGGACAGGGGTCCTCTACGAGCAGTACTTC.

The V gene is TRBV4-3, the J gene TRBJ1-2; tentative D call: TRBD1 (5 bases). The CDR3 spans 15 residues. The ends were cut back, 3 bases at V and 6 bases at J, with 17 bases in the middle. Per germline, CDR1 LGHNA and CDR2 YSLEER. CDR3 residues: CASSQYSGGVNGYTF. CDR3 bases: TGCGCCAGCAGCCAGTACTCCGGGGGTGTCAATGGCTACACCTTC.

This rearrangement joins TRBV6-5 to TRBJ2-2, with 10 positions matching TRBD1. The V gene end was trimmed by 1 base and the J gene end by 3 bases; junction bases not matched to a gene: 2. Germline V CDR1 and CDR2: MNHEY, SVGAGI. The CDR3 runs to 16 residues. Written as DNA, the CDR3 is TGTGCCAGCAGTTACTTTGGGACAGGGGACACCGGGGAGCTGTTTTTT. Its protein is CASSYFGTGDTGELFF.

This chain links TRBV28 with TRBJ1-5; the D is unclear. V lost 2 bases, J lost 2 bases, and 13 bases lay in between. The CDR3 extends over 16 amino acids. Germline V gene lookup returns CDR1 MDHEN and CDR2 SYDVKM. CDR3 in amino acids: CASSLQPTARNQPQHF. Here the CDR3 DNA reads TGTGCCAGCAGTTTACAACCCACAGCCCGCAATCAGCCCCAGCATTTT.

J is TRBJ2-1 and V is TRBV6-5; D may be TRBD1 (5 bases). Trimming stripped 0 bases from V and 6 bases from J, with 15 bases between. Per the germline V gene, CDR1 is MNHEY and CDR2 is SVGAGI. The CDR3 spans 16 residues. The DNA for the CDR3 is TGTGCCAGCAGTTACTCGGGCCAGCGTGGGGCCAATGAGCAGTTCTTC. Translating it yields CASSYSGQRGANEQFF.

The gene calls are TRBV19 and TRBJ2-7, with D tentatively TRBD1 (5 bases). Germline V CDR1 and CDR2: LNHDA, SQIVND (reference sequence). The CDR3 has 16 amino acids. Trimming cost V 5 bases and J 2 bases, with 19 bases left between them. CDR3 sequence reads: CASSVTGALSPYEQYF. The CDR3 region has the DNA TGTGCCAGTAGTGTCACAGGCGCCTTATCCCCCTACGAGCAGTACTTC.